This TCR beta chain was recorded in a study of cytomegalovirus exposure and HLA in healthy donors. This clone showed up just a few times. This PCR relied on a set of 60 Vbeta primers and 13 Jbeta primers. Here immunoSEQ multiplex PCR was the method, and the copy in TCRdb shows in-frame clones only, minus some. The sample consists of 100,000 or so clones, about 79% of them appearing once. V dropped 5 bases and J dropped 4 bases, with 12 bases sitting between them. The germline CDR1 and CDR2 sequences are SEHNR and FQNEAQ (reference sequence). The CDR3 extends over 14 amino acids. Material for sequencing was PBMCs. The TCR sequence derives from a woman aged 18-29 years in good health and CMV-seronegative. The rearrangement uses TRBV7-9 and TRBJ1-3; D is uncertain. CDR3 nucleotides: TGTGCCAGCAGCCTAGTCTTGGCCGGAAACACCATATATTTT. Encoded protein: CASSLVLAGNTIYF.